Sequencing of this TCR beta chain was carried out in a study of shared clonotypes between healthy human individuals. Sequenced by immunoSEQ multiplex PCR; TCRdb stores in-frame clones only, minus some. Of 850,000 to 1,200,000 clones listed, about 75% were seen once; the top ten hold 1.4% to 1.5%. The CDR3 is made up of 16 amino acids. Germline V gene data show CDR1 as MNHEY and CDR2 as SMNVEV (reference sequence). Unmatched junction bases numbered 4, after V lost 0 bases and J lost 2 bases. What was sequenced was memory CD4+ T cells sorted from blood. As for subset: CD45RA-negative fraction. The chain recombines TRBV27 with TRBJ2-7; 10 bases align to TRBD1. The receptor was isolated from a man aged 18 to 30 in good health. DNA of the CDR3: TGTGCCAGCAGTTTATCAGGGACAGGGGCGGCCTACGAGCAGTACTTC. The encoded protein is CASSLSGTGAAYEQYF.